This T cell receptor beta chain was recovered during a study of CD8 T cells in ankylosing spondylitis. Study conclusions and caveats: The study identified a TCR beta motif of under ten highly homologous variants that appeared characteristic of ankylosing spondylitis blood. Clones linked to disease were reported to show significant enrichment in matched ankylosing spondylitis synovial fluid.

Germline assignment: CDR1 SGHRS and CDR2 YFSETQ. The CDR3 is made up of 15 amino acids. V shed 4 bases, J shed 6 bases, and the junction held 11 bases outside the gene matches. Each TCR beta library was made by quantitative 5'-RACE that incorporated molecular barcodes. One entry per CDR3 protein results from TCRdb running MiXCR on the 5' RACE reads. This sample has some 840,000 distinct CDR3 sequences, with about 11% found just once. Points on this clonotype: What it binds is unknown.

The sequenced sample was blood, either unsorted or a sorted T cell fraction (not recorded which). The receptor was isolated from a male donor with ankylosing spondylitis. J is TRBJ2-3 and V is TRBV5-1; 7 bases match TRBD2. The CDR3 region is CASSPPGLRWDTQYF. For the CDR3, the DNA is TGCGCCAGCAGCCCCCCGGGACTACGGTGGGATACGCAGTATTTT.